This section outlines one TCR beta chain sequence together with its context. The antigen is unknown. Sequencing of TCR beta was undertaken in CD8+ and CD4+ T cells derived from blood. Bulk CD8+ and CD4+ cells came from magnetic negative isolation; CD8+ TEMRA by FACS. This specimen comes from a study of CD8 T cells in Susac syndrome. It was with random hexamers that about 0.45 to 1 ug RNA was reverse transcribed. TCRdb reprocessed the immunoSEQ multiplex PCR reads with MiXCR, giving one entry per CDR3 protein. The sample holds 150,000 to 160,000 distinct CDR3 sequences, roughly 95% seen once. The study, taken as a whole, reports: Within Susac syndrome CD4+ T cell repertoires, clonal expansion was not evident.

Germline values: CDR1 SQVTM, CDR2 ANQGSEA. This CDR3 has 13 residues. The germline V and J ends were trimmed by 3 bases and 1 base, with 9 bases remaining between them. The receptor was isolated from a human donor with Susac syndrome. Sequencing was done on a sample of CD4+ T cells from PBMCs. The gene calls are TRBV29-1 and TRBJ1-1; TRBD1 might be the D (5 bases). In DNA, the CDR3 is TGCAGCGTTGATCGGGGGGGGAACACTGAAGCTTTCTTT. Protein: CSVDRGGNTEAFF.